The entry that follows covers one T cell receptor (beta chain) sequence. Its antigen target is currently unknown. Base qualities are not recorded, but no much larger clone differs from it by a single base. The data originate from a study of OX40 agonist ivuxolimab in advanced cancers. Regarding the research as a whole: The costimulatory receptor OX40 (CD134) was targeted by ivuxolimab, a fully human IgG2 agonistic monoclonal antibody. Intravenous ivuxolimab was administered to patients every 2 weeks at six dose levels: 0.01, 0.1, 0.3, 1.5, 3 and 10 mg/kg. Of the approximately 54 dose-escalation patients, hepatocellular carcinoma was present in roughly 19, melanoma in roughly 15, renal cell carcinoma in 9 and head and neck cancer in 9. In the dose-escalation cohort, more than 80% of patients were male, and the mean age was 60 years with a range of roughly 20 to 80. Prior anti-PD-1, anti-PD-L1 or anti-CTLA-4 therapy was permitted, and about two fifths of dose-escalation patients had received checkpoint inhibitors. Three dose-escalation patients achieved partial responses, one with hepatocellular carcinoma and two with cutaneous melanoma. The point of sequencing TCRbeta in the periphery was to test whether ivuxolimab changed TCR sequence diversity and drove clonal T-cell expansion. The paper covers the monotherapy dose-escalation part of the phase I ivuxolimab trial, which included N ≈ 57 patients.

There are 14 amino acids in the CDR3, from cysteine to phenylalanine inclusive. The DNA shown is the 42-base CDR3, in frame from base 1. General study outcomes and caveats: The antigen specificity of the clonally expanded peripheral T cells was not determined. After ivuxolimab, expanded clones were on average more numerous among CD8+ T cells than among CD4+ T cells. In the 0.1-3.0 mg/kg groups, partial responders were among the patients with the lowest normalized peripheral clonal expansion, particularly in CD8+ T cells. Low levels of normalized T-cell clonal expansion were also shown by some nonresponding patients. At doses of 0.1 to 3.0 mg/kg, clonal expansion of both CD4+ and CD8+ blood T cells was observed from baseline to week 6.

Genomic DNA was isolated from the sorted cells so that the TCRbeta CDR3 region could be sequenced. The immunoSEQ Assay was used to sequence the TCRbeta CDR3 regions. TCRdb stores this immuneACCESS table with in-frame sequences only. Part of the clones is absent; in the studies checked, under half of the shortfall reflects unresolved V genes, and no reason is known for the rest. In this sample the table shows 75,000 to 95,000 clones, 90% of which occur a single time. The top ten clonotypes cover 6.5% to 9% of the sample. Patients with autoimmune disease history or receiving systemic immunosuppression were excluded from the trial. Peripheral blood for TCR sequencing was drawn from every dose cohort at baseline, at cycle 4 day 1 and at cycle 7 day 1. Samples came from an open-label, multicenter, first-in-human phase I dose-escalation trial of ivuxolimab. Adults with locally advanced or metastatic head and neck squamous cell, hepatocellular, melanoma or renal cell carcinoma were enrolled in the trial. Before TCR sequencing, CD4+ T cells and CD8+ T cells from peripheral blood were sorted into separate populations.

This sequence originates from an adult with an advanced solid tumor such as melanoma, head and neck, liver or kidney cancer. The receptor chain draws on TRBV21-1 and TRBJ1-1. TRBV21-1 is noted as a pseudogene. Source: CD4+ or CD8+ T cells sorted from blood, taken in a trial of the OX40 agonist ivuxolimab. The CDR3 in this case is CASSKGGQDTEAFF. The sequence in DNA is TGTGCCAGCAGCAAAGGAGGTCAAGACACTGAAGCTTTCTTT.